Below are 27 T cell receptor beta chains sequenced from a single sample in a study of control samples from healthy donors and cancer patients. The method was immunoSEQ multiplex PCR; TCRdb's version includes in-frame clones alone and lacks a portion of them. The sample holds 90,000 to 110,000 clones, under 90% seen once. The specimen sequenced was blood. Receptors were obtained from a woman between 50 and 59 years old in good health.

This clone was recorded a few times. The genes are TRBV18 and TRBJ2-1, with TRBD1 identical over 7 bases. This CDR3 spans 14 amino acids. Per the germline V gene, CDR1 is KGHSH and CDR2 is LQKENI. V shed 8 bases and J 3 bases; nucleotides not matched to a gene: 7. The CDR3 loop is CASGPTGVYNEQFF. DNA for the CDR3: TGTGCCAGCGGACCAACAGGGGTCTACAATGAGCAGTTCTTC.

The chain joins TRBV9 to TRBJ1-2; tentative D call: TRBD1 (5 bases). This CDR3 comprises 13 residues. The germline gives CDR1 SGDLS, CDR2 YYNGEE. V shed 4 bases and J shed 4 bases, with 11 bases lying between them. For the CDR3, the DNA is TGTGCCAGCAGCCTCGACAGCGCCTATGGCTACACCTTC. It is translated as CASSLDSAYGYTF. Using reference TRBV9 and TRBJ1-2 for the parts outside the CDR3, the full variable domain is DSGVTQTPKHLITATGQRVTLRCSPRSGDLSVYWYQQSLDQGLQFLIQYYNGEERAKGNILERFSAQQFPDLHSELNLSSLELGDSALYFCASSLDSAYGYTFGSGTRLTVV.

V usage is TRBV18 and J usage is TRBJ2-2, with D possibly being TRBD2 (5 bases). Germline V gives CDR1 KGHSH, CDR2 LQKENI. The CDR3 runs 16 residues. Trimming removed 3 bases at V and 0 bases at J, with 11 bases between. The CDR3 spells CASSPLPGSNTGELFF. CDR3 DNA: TGTGCCAGCTCACCTCTACCGGGATCGAACACCGGGGAGCTGTTTTTT.

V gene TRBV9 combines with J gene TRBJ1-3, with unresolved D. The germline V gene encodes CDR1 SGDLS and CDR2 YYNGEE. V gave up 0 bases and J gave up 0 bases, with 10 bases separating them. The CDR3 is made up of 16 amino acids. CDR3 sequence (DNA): TGTGCCAGCAGCGTAGATATGGATAGCTCTGGAAACACCATATATTTT. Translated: CASSVDMDSSGNTIYF.

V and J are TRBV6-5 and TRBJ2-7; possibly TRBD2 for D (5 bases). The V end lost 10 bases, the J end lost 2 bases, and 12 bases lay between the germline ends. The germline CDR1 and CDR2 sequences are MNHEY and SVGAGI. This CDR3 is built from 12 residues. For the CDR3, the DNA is TGTGCCACTGGACTGTACGCCTACGAGCAGTACTTC. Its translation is CATGLYAYEQYF.

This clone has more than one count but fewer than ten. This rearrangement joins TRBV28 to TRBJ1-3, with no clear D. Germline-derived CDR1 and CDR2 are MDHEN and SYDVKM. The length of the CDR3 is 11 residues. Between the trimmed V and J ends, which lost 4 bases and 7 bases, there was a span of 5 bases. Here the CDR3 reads CASSSWNTIYF. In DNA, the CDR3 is TGTGCCAGCAGTTCATGGAACACCATATATTTT.

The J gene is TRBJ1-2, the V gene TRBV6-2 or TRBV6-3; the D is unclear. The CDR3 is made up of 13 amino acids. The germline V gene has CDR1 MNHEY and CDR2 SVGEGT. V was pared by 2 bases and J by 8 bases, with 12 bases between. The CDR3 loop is CASSYEGHTGYTF. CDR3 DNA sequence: TGTGCCAGCAGTTACGAGGGTCATACAGGCTACACCTTC.

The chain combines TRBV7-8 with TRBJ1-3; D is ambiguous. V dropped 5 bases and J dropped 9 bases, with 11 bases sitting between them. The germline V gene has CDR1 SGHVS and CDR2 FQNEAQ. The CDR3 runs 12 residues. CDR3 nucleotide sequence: TGTGCCAGCAGCCCCAACCCAGCCACCATATATTTT. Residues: CASSPNPATIYF.

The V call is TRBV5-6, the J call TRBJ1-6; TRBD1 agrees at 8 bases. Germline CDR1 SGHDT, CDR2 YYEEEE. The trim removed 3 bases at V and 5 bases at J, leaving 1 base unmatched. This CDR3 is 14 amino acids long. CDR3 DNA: TGTGCCAGCAGCTCGACAGGGGATAATTCACCCCTCCACTTT. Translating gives CASSSTGDNSPLHF.

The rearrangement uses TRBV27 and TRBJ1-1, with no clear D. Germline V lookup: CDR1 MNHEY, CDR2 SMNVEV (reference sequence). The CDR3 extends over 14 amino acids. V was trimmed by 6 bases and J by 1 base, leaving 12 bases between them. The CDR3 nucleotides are TGTGCCAGCAGCCCAACCCGGGGGAACACTGAAGCTTTCTTT. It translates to CASSPTRGNTEAFF.

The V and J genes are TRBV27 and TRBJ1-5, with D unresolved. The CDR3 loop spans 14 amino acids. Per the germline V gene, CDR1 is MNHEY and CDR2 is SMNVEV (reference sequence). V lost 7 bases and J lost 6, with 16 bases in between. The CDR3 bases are TGTGCCAGCACCCACCCTGGGGATAGTCAGCCCCAGCATTTT. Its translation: CASTHPGDSQPQHF.

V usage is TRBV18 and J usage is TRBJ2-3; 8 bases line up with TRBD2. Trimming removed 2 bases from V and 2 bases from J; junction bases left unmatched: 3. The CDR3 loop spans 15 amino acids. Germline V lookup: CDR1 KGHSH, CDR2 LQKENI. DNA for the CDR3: TGTGCCAGCTCACCAGGACTAGCCGACACAGATACGCAGTATTTT. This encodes CASSPGLADTDTQYF.

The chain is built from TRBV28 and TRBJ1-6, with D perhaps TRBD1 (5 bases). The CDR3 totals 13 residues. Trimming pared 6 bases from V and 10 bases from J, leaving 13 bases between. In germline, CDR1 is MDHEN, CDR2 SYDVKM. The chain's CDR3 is CASRGTGGSPLHF. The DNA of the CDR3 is TGTGCCAGCAGGGGGACCGGAGGATCACCCCTCCACTTT.

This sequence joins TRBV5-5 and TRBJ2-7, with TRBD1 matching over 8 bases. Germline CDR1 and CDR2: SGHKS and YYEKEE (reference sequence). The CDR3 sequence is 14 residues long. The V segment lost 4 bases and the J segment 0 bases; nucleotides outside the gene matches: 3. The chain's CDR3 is CASSRDRFSYEQYF. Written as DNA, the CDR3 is TGTGCCAGCAGCCGGGACAGGTTCTCCTACGAGCAGTACTTC.

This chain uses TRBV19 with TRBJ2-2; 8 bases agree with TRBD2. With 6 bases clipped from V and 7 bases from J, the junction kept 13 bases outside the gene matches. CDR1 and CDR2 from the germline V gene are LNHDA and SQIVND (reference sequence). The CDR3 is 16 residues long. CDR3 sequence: CASSLRNSGVSGELFF. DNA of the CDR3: TGTGCCAGTAGCCTCCGGAATAGCGGGGTTAGCGGGGAGCTGTTTTTT.

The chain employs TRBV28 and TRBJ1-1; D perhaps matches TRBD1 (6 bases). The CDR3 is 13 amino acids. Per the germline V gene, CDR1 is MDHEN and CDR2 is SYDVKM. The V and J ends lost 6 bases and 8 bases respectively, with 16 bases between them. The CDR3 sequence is CASRMFGGREAFF. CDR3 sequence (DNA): TGTGCCAGCAGGATGTTTGGGGGGCGCGAAGCTTTCTTT.

The CDR3 bases are TGTGCCAGCAACCCCGGGACGGCTACCTACGAGCAGTACTTC. This codes for CASNPGTATYEQYF. This chain connects TRBV11-1 to TRBJ2-7; the D gene could be TRBD1 or TRBD2 (5 bases each). CDR1 is SGHAT and CDR2 is FQDESV in the germline V gene (reference sequence). The CDR3 extends over 14 amino acids. V was clipped by 7 bases and J by 2 bases, with 15 bases between them.

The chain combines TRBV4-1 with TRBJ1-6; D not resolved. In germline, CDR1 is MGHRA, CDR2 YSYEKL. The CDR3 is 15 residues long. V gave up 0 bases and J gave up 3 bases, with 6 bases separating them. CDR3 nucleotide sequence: TGCGCCAGCAGCCAAGATTCGAGCTATAATTCACCCCTCCACTTT. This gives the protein CASSQDSSYNSPLHF.

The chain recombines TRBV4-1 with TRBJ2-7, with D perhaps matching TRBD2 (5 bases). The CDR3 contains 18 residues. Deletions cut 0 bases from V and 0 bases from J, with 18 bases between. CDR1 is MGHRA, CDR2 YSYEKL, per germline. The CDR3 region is CASSQDSSGGLSSYEQYF. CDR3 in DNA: TGCGCCAGCAGCCAAGACTCATCTGGCGGGCTTAGCTCCTACGAGCAGTACTTC.

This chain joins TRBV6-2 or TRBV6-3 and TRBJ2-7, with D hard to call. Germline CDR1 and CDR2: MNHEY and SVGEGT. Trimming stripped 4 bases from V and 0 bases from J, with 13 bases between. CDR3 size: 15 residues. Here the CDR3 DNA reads TGTGCCAGCAGTTCCCCCCCAGGCGCCTCCTACGAGCAGTACTTC. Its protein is CASSSPPGASYEQYF.

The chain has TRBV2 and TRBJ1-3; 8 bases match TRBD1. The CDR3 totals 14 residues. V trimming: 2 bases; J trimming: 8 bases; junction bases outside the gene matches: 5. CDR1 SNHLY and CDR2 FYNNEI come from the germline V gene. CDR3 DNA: TGTGCCAGCAGTGAAAGGACAGGGCGGGACACCATATATTTT. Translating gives CASSERTGRDTIYF.

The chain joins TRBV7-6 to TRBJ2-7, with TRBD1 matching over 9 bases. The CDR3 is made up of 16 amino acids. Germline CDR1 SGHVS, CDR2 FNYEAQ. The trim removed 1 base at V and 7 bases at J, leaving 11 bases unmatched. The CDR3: CASSLGNRGRIREQYF. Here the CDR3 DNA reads TGTGCCAGCAGCTTAGGAAACAGGGGGCGGATTAGAGAGCAGTACTTC.

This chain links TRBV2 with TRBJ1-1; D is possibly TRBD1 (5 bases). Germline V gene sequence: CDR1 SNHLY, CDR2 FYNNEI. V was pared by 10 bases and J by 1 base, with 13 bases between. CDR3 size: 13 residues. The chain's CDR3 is CATHRPTNTEAFF. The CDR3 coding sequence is TGTGCCACCCACAGGCCGACGAACACTGAAGCTTTCTTT.

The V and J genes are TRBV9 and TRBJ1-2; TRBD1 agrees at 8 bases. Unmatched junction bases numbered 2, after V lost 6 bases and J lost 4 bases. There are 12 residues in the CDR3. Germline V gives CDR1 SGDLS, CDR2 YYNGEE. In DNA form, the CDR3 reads TGTGCCAGCATGGACAGGGTCTATGGCTACACCTTC. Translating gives CASMDRVYGYTF. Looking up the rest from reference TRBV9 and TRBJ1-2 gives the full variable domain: DSGVTQTPKHLITATGQRVTLRCSPRSGDLSVYWYQQSLDQGLQFLIQYYNGEERAKGNILERFSAQQFPDLHSELNLSSLELGDSALYFCASMDRVYGYTFGSGTRLTVV.

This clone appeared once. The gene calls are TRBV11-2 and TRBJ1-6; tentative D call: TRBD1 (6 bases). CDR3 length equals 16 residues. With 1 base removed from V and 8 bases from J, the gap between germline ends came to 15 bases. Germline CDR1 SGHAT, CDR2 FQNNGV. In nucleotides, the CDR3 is TGTGCCAGCAGCTTAGGAACAGGGTTGGGGGATTCACCCCTCCACTTT. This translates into CASSLGTGLGDSPLHF.

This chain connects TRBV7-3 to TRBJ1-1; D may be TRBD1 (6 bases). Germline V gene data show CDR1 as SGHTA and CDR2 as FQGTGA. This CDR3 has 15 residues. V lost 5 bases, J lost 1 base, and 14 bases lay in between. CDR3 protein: CASSQSGATNTEAFF. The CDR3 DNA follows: TGTGCCAGCAGCCAGTCGGGGGCGACGAACACTGAAGCTTTCTTT.

CDR3 loop: CASSHFPDRGSFSNQPQHF. The CDR3 bases are TGTGCCAGCAGTCATTTCCCGGACAGGGGGTCATTCAGCAATCAGCCCCAGCATTTT. The J gene is TRBJ1-5, the V gene TRBV2; 10 positions match TRBD1. The CDR3 is made up of 19 amino acids. V dropped 5 bases and J dropped 1; count of bases not matched to a gene: 14. The germline V gene encodes CDR1 SNHLY and CDR2 FYNNEI.